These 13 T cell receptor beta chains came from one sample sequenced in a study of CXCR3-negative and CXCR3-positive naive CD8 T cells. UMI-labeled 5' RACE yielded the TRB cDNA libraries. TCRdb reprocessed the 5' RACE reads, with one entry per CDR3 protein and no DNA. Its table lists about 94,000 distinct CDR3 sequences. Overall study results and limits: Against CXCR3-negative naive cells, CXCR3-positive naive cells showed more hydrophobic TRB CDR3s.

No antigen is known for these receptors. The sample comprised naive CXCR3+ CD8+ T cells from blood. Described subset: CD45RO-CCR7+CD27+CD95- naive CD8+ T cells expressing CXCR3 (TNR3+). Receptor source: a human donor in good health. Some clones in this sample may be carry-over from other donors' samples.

This CDR3 is CASSQDRAGPYEQYF. V is TRBV4-3 and J is TRBJ2-7; TCRdb calls TRBD2, which cannot be checked without DNA. Germline V gene data show CDR1 as LGHNA and CDR2 as YSLEER. The CDR3 consists of 15 residues.

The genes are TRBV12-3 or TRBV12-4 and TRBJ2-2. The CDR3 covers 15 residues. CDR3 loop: CASSFLNANTGELFF.

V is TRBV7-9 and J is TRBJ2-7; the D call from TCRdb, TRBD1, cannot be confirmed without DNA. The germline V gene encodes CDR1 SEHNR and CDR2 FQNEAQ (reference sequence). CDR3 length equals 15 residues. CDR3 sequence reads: CASSPPYPNLPEQYF.

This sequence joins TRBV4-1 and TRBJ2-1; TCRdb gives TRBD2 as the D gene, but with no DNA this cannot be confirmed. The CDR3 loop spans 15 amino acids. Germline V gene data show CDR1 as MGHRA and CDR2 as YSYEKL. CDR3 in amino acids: CASSPPGLASFEQFF.

CDR3 residues: CASSQAPFRGDTQYF. V is TRBV4-1 and J is TRBJ2-3; TCRdb selects TRBD1, and the lack of DNA leaves this call unchecked. The CDR3 has 15 amino acids. CDR1 is MGHRA and CDR2 is YSYEKL in the germline V gene.

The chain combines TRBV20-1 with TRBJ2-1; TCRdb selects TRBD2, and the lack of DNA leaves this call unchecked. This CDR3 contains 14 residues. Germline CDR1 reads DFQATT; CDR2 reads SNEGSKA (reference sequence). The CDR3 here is CSAHRPSGSNEQFF.

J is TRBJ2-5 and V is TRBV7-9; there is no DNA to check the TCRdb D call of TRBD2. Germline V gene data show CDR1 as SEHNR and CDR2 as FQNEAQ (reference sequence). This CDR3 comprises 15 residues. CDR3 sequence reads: CASSLKRGNQETQYF. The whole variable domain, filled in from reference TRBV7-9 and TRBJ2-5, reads DTGVSQNPRHKITKRGQNVTFRCDPISEHNRLYWYRQTLGQGPEFLTYFQNEAQLEKSRLLSDRFSAERPKGSFSTLEIQRTEQGDSAMYLCASSLKRGNQETQYFGPGTRLLVL.

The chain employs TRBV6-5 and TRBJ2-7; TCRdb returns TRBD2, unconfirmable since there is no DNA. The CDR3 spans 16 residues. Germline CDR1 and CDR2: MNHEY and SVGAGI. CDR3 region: CASSYSDVGGVHEQYF.

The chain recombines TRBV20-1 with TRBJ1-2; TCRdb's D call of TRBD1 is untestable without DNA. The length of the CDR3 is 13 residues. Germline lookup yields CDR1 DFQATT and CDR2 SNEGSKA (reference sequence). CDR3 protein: CSARGDRDYGYTF.

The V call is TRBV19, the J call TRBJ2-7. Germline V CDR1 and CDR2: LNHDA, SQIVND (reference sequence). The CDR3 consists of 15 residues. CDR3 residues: CASSIAQNILDEQYF.

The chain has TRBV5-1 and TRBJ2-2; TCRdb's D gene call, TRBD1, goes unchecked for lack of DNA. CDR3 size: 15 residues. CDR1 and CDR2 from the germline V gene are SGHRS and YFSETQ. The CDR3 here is CASSLWTDNTGDLFF.

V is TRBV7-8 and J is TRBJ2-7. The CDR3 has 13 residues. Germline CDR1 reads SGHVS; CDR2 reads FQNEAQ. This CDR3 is CASSLSSEYEQYF.

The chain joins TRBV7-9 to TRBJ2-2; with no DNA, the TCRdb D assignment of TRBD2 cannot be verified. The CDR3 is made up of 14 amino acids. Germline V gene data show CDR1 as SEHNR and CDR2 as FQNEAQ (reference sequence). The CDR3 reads CASSLEGLTGELFF.